This T cell receptor (beta chain) was profiled in a study of blood T cell repertoires in COVID-19. Turning to the study itself: There were acute and convalescent COVID-19 samples, and they came from the United States, Italy and Spain. PBMCs, B-cell-depleted T cells, or T cells were the source of the cDNA or gDNA that made up the material.

In the authors' workflow: How many nucleated cells were present was estimated from reference gene primer amplification. Data came from immunoSEQ multiplex PCR; TCRdb stores just in-frame clones and leaves some out. Clone size and the V and J calls come from that table; the DNA yielded D and trimming. The table includes around 190,000 clones, around 83% detected once. Germline CDR1 and CDR2: LNHDA and SQIVND (reference sequence). This CDR3 has 17 amino acids. Trimming left V 5 bases short and J 1 base short, with 15 bases between. The clonotype originates from a human donor in a cohort sampled during active COVID-19. The chain employs TRBV19 and TRBJ2-6, with D perhaps matching TRBD1 (6 bases). What was sequenced was peripheral blood. The CDR3: CASSVTGTQSGANVLTF. DNA of the CDR3: TGTGCCAGTAGTGTTACAGGGACCCAATCTGGGGCCAACGTCCTGACTTTC.